The clone carrying this T cell receptor (beta chain) was recorded many times. The data are from a study of regulatory T cells in long-lasting Graves disease. This CDR3 has 17 residues. Per germline, CDR1 LNHDA and CDR2 SQIVND (reference sequence). V was clipped by 0 bases and J by 1 base, with 15 bases between them. Arm-PCR of CDR3 regions with iRepertoire HTBI primers generated TCR beta libraries. In TCRdb, the multiplex PCR reads were re-called with MiXCR into one record per CDR3 protein. The profile shows 550,000 or so distinct CDR3 sequences, around 12% of them singletons. Time point: newly diagnosed GD, antithyroid drugs for less than 3 months. Researchers made the TCR library from RNA that was extracted from PBMCs. This sample was shared with a second study, whose subject was T cells in Graves' hyperthyroidism and ophthalmopathy.

This chain uses TRBV19 with TRBJ1-1; perhaps TRBD1 as D (6 bases). The specimen comprised peripheral blood mononuclear cells (PBMCs), sampled at new diagnosis, from a patient treated with antithyroid drugs. The source of this sequence is a woman aged 30 to 39 with Graves disease. CDR3 sequence reads: CASSIDYLDRQNTEAFF. CDR3 in DNA: TGTGCCAGTAGTATAGACTACCTTGACAGGCAGAACACTGAAGCTTTCTTT.